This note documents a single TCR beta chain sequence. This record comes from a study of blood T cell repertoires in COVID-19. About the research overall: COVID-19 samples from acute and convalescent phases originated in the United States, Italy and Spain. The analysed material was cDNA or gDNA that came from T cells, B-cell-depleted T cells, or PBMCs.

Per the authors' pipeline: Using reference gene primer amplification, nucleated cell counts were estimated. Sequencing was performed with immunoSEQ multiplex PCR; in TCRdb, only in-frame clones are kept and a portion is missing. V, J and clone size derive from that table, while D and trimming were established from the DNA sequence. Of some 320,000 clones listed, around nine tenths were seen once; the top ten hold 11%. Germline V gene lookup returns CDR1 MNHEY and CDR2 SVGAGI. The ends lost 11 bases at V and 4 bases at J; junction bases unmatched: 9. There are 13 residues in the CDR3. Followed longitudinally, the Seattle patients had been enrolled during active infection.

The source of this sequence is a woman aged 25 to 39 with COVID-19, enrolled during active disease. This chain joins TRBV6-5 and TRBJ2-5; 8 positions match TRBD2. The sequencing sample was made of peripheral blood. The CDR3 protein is CAVRGGLGETQYF. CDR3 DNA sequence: TGTGCCGTCCGGGGGGGCCTAGGAGAGACCCAGTACTTC.